These 9 T cell receptor beta chains originate from one sample sequenced in a study of identical twins. From the 5' RACE reads, TCRdb called clonotypes with MiXCR, one entry per CDR3 protein. The repertoire holds under 800,000 distinct CDR3 sequences, with 21% as singletons. The same sample was also used in a study of T cells expressing NK-cell markers.

What was sequenced was PBMCs. All receptors derive from a woman aged 18-29 years in good health.

The rearrangement links TRBV12-3 or TRBV12-4 to TRBJ2-3; TRBD1 or TRBD2 may be the D gene (5 bases each). This CDR3 comprises 14 residues. Trimming left V 6 bases short and J 0 bases short, with 10 bases between. DNA of the CDR3: TGTGCCAGCAGCCCCGAGGGGAGCACAGATACGCAGTATTTT. Protein: CASSPEGSTDTQYF.

This clonotype has ten or more counts. The J gene is TRBJ2-7, the V gene TRBV12-3 or TRBV12-4; 8 positions match TRBD1. The CDR3 covers 14 residues. After removal of 5 bases from V and 0 bases from J, the junction contained 3 bases not matched to a gene. The CDR3 DNA reads as TGTGCCAGCAGTCGGGACAGGCGCTCCTACGAGCAGTACTTC. It specifies CASSRDRRSYEQYF.

The rearrangement links TRBV18 to TRBJ1-2, with TRBD1 identical over 8 bases. After removal of 3 bases from V and 4 bases from J, the junction contained 7 bases not matched to a gene. Germline CDR1 KGHSH, CDR2 LQKENI. The CDR3 has 15 amino acids. The CDR3 loop reads CASSPGPTGVYGYTF. CDR3 bases: TGTGCCAGCTCACCGGGGCCGACAGGGGTCTATGGCTACACCTTC.

This clonotype was seen many times. This sequence joins TRBV20-1 and TRBJ1-2; TRBD1 matches 7 bases. Germline lookup yields CDR1 DFQATT and CDR2 SNEGSKA (reference sequence). The ends lost 5 bases at V and 7 bases at J; junction bases unmatched: 10. This CDR3 is built from 13 residues. CDR3 coding DNA: TGCAGTGCTGAAACCCTGACAGGGTTTGGCTACACCTTC. This gives the protein CSAETLTGFGYTF.

This clonotype was observed many times. The genes are TRBV20-1 and TRBJ2-7; D unclear. V lost 6 bases and J 2 bases, leaving 17 bases between the germline ends. The CDR3 covers 14 residues. Germline lookup yields CDR1 DFQATT and CDR2 SNEGSKA (reference sequence). This CDR3 reads CSAVPPEMAYEQYF. As DNA, the CDR3 is TGCAGTGCCGTCCCTCCGGAGATGGCCTACGAGCAGTACTTC.

This chain connects TRBV2 to TRBJ2-7, with 7 bases identical to TRBD2. CDR1 SNHLY and CDR2 FYNNEI come from the germline V gene. J lost 10 bases, V lost 6 bases, and 3 bases had no gene match. The CDR3 contains 10 residues. Here the CDR3 reads CASRGDYQYF. The CDR3 DNA reads TGTGCCAGCAGAGGGGACTACCAGTACTTC.

There are a few counts of this clonotype. The V and J genes are TRBV28 and TRBJ2-2; 10 bases map to TRBD2. Per germline, CDR1 MDHEN and CDR2 SYDVKM. After removal of 9 bases from V and 4 bases from J, the junction contained 2 bases not matched to a gene. The CDR3 is 13 amino acids. CDR3 sequence: CASGTSVTGELFF. DNA for the CDR3: TGTGCCAGTGGGACTAGCGTCACCGGGGAGCTGTTTTTT.

This clonotype came up a few times. The chain has TRBV6-1 and TRBJ2-2; unclear D gene. Trimming took off 6 bases at V and 3 bases at J, with 11 bases between the two ends. CDR3 length: 14 amino acids. Germline V gives CDR1 MNHNS, CDR2 SASEGT. CDR3 sequence reads: CASRVWLDTGELFF. The DNA of the CDR3 is TGTGCCAGCAGAGTTTGGTTGGACACCGGGGAGCTGTTTTTT.

The chain carries TRBV28 and TRBJ2-5; D tentatively reads TRBD1 or TRBD2 (5 bases each). The V gene lost 9 bases and the J gene lost 2 bases, with 16 bases spanning the gap. The CDR3 consists of 14 residues. CDR1 and CDR2 (germline): MDHEN, SYDVKM. The CDR3 sequence is CASLGDAGQETQYF. The CDR3 nucleotides read TGTGCCAGTTTGGGGGACGCGGGTCAAGAGACCCAGTACTTC. Together with reference TRBV28 and TRBJ2-5, the CDR3 gives the full variable domain: DVKVTQSSRYLVKRTGEKVFLECVQDMDHENMFWYRQDPGLGLRLIYFSYDVKMKEKGDIPEGYSVSREKKERFSLILESASTNQTSMYLCASLGDAGQETQYFGPGTRLLVL.